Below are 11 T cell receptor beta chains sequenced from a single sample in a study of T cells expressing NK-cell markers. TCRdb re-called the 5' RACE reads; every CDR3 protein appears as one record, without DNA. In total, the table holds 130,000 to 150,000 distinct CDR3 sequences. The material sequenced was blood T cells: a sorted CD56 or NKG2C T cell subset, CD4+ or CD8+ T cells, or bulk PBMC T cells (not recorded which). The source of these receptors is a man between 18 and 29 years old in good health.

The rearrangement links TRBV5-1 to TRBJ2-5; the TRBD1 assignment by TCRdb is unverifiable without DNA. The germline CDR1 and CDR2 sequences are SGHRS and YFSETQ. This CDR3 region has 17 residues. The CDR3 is CASSFGFRGVDYETQYF.

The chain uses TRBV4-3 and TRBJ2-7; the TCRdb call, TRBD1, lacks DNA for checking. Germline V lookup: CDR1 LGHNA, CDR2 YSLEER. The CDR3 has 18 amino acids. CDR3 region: CASSQDWGGGGRFYEQYF.

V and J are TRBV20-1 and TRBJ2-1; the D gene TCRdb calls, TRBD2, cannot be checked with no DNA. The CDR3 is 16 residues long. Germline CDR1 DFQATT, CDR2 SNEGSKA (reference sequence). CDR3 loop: CSADTPSATSYNEQFF.

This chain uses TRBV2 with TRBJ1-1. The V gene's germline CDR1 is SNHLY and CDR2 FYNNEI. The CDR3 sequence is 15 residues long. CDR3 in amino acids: CASSANFVMNTEAFF.

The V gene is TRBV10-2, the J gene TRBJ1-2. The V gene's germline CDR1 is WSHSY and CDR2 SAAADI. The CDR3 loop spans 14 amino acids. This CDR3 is CASSPGQRGGGYTF.

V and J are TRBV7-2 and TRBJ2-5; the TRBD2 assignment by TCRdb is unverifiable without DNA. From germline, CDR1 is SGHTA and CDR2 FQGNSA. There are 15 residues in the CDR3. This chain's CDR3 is CASNRLAGVIETQYF.

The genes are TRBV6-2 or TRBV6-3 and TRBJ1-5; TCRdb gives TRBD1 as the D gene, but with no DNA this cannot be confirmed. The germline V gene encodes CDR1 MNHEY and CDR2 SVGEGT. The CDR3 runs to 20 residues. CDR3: CASPNPLFGAADYSNQPQHF.

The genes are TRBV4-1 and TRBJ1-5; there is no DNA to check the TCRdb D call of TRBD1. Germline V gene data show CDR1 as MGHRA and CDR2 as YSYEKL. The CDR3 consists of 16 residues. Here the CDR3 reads CASSQVRTGLNQPQHF.

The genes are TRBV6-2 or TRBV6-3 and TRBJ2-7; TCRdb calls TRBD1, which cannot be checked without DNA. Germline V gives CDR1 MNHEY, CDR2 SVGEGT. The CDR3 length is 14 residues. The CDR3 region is CASTPEGNGGEQYF.

This CDR3 reads CSLTKATYTEAFF. The chain couples TRBV20-1 to TRBJ1-1. Germline V gene sequence: CDR1 DFQATT, CDR2 SNEGSKA (reference sequence). The CDR3 extends over 13 amino acids.

CDR3 sequence reads: CASSSLAVGDNEQFF. J is TRBJ2-1 and V is TRBV4-1; TCRdb selects TRBD2, and the lack of DNA leaves this call unchecked. Germline assignment: CDR1 MGHRA and CDR2 YSYEKL. This CDR3 spans 15 amino acids.